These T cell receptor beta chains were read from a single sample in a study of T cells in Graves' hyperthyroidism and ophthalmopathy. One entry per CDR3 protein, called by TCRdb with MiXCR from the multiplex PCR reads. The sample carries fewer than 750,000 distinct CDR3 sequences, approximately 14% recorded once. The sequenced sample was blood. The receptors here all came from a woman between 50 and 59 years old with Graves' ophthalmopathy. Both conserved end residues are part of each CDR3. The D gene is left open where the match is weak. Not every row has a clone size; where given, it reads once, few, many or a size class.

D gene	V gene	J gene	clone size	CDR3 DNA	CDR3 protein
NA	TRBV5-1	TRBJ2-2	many	TGCGCCAGCAGCTTGGCCTTGGCGAACACCGGGGAGCTGTTTTTT	CASSLALANTGELFF
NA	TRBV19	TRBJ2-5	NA	TGTGCCAGTAGTAGCAGGGGGCGGGGGGCCCAGTACTTC	CASSSRGRGAQYF
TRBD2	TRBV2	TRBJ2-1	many	TGTGCCAGCAGCGACGGGACTAGCGGGAGAAGGAATGAGCAGTTCTTC	CASSDGTSGRRNEQFF
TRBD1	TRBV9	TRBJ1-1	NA	TGTGCCAGCAGCGTAGGTACCGGGACAGGGGGCGTAGGCACTGAAGCTTTCTTT	CASSVGTGTGGVGTEAFF
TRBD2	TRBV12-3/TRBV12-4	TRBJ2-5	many	TGTGCCAGCAGTTTTCATCCGGGAGGATCCCAAGAGACCCAGTACTTC	CASSFHPGGSQETQYF
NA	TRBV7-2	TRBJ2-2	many	TGTGCCAGCAGCTCGCAGGATATCCGGACCGGGGAGCTGTTTTTT	CASSSQDIRTGELFF
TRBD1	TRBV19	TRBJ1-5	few	TGTGCCAGTAGTGGACAGGGTGGTGGTCAGCCCCAGCATTTT	CASSGQGGGQPQHF
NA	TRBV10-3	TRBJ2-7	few	TGTGCCATCAGTGAGGATTCATCCTCCTACGAGCAGTACTTC	CAISEDSSSYEQYF
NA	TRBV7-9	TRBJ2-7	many	TGTGCCAGCAGCCAAAGCGGGCCCGGACTCTACGAGCAGTACTTC	CASSQSGPGLYEQYF
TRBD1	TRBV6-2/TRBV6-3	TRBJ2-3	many	TGTGCCAGCAGTTACAGGGACAGTTCCACAGATACGCAGTATTTT	CASSYRDSSTDTQYF
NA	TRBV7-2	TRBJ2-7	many	TGTGCCAGCAGCTTACTAGCTGGCGAGCAGTACTTC	CASSLLAGEQYF
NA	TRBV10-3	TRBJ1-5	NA	TGTGCCATCAAGGACAGAGACAATCAGCCCCAGCATTTT	CAIKDRDNQPQHF
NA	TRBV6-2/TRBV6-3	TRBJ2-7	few	TGTGCCAGCAGTTACCTGGGGGTGGCCTACGAGCAGTACTTC	CASSYLGVAYEQYF
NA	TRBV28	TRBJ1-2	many	TGTGCCAGCAGTTCTGGGTGGTATGGCTACACCTTC	CASSSGWYGYTF
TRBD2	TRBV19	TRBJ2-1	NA	TGTGCCAGTAGTCAGACTAGCGGGAGGAACTACAATGAGCAGTTCTTC	CASSQTSGRNYNEQFF
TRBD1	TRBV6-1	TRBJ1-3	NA	TGTGCCAGCAGTTTACAGACAGGGGCTGGAAACACCATATATTTT	CASSLQTGAGNTIYF
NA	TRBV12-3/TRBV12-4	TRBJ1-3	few	TGTGCCAGCAGGATAGGGGGTTCTGGAAACACCATATATTTT	CASRIGGSGNTIYF
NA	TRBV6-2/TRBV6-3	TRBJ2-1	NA	TGTGCCAGTACGCTTACCAGCTCCTACAATGAGCAGTTCTTC	CASTLTSSYNEQFF
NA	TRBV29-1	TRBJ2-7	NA	TGCAGCGTTGGGACTAACCGCAGGGGCCACGAGCAGTACTTC	CSVGTNRRGHEQYF
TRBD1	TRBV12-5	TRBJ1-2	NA	TGTGCTAGTGGACCGGGACAGGGTAATGGCTACACCTTC	CASGPGQGNGYTF
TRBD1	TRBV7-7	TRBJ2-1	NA	TGTGCTAGCAGCTTAGCTCGGACAGGGGCAAATGAGCAGTTCTTC	CASSLARTGANEQFF
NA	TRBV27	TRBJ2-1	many	TGTGCCAGCAGCCAGAGGGTGGGCTCCTACAATGAGCAGTTCTTC	CASSQRVGSYNEQFF
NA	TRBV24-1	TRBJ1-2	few	TGTGCCACAGGGGGACCTAACTATGGCTACACCTTC	CATGGPNYGYTF
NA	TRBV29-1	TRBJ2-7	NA	TGCAGCGTTGTGGAGGGATACGAGCAGTACTTC	CSVVEGYEQYF
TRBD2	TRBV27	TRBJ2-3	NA	TGTGCCAGCAGTTTCCCTAGAGCGGGAGGGCCAGATACGCAGTATTTT	CASSFPRAGGPDTQYF
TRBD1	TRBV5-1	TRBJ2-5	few	TGCGCCAGCAGCTGGGACAGCCGGCAAGAGACCCAGTACTTC	CASSWDSRQETQYF